This TCR beta chain comes out of a study of CD8 T cells in ankylosing spondylitis. Overall study findings and caveats: Before this, some motif variants had been reported in reactive arthritis synovial fluid and blood.

The CDR3 loop spans 12 amino acids. The V end was cut by 0 bases, the J end by 3 bases, with 3 bases between. CDR1 and CDR2 from the germline V gene are SGHDT and YYEEEE. Via MiXCR, TCRdb re-called the 5' RACE reads, giving one row per CDR3 protein. The table lists some 150,000 distinct CDR3 sequences, 40% to 50% of them singletons. This clonotype came up a few times. Its specificity is not known. The sequence was obtained from a male donor with ankylosing spondylitis. Sequencing was carried out using synovial fluid, either unsorted or a sorted T cell fraction (not recorded which). The V call is TRBV5-6, the J call TRBJ1-2, with D unclear. CDR3 residues: CASSLDDYGYTF. The CDR3 DNA sequence: TGTGCCAGCAGCTTGGACGACTATGGCTACACCTTC.